The T cell receptor beta chain described here comes from a study of blood T cell repertoires in COVID-19. CDR1 SGHTA and CDR2 FQGNSA come from the germline V gene. Trimming removed 0 bases at V and 11 bases at J, with 10 bases between. CDR3 length: 12 residues. Data came from immunoSEQ multiplex PCR; TCRdb stores just in-frame clones and leaves some out. This sample carries 70,000 or so clones, more than 60% of them seen once, and the ten largest clones take under 30%. The V and J genes are TRBV7-2 and TRBJ1-1; D may be TRBD1 (6 bases). The TCR sequence derives from a human donor in a cohort sampled during active COVID-19. Sequencing used peripheral blood. This chain's CDR3 is CASSLADRWAFF. The CDR3 DNA is TGTGCCAGCAGCTTAGCGGACAGATGGGCTTTCTTT.